This entry features one TCR beta chain sequence. This entry is derived from a study of blood T cell repertoires in COVID-19. About the research overall: COVID-19 samples from acute and convalescent phases originated in the United States, Italy and Spain. PBMCs, B-cell-depleted T cells, or T cells were the source of the cDNA or gDNA that made up the material.

In the source study's methods: Using reference gene primer amplification, nucleated cell counts were estimated. Data came from immunoSEQ multiplex PCR; TCRdb stores just in-frame clones and leaves some out. V, J and clone size are taken as reported in that table, and D and trimming were inferred from the DNA itself. The top ten hold approximately 8.2% of the sample, which has about 270,000 clones, approximately 89% seen once. The V segment lost 8 bases and the J segment 1 base; nucleotides outside the gene matches: 7. The CDR3 totals 17 residues. CDR1 is MRHNA, CDR2 SNTAGT, per germline. Sample: peripheral blood. V usage is TRBV6-4 and J usage is TRBJ2-1; TRBD2 aligns across 14 bases. The TCR comes from a man between 35 and 55 years old with active or convalescent COVID-19. The CDR3 reads CASRSTSGGGSYNEQFF. As DNA, the CDR3 is TGTGCCAGCCGCTCGACTAGCGGGGGGGGGTCCTACAATGAGCAGTTCTTC.